The T cell receptor (beta chain) described here comes from a study of CXCR3-negative and CXCR3-positive naive CD8 T cells. Study-level results: CXCR3-positive naive cells had TRB CDR3s that were more hydrophobic than CXCR3-negative naive cells had. Memory cells showed distinct TRBV-TRBJ patterns, while the two naive subsets matched. Diversity ran similarly high across both naive subsets but far lower in memory CD8+ cells.

The TRB libraries of cDNA were built by UMI-labeled 5' RACE. TCRdb reprocessed the 5' RACE reads and keeps a single row for each CDR3 protein, giving no DNA. The sample holds some 130,000 distinct CDR3 sequences. In the case of this clonotype: Antigen specificity is unknown.

Researchers sorted 300,000 cells of each CD8+ T cell subset in triplicate. Naive cells were sorted as CD45RO-, CCR7+, CD27+ and CD95-. Germline V gene sequence: CDR1 SEHNR, CDR2 FQNEAQ (reference sequence). The CDR3 totals 14 residues. The sequence came from a human donor in good health. Some clones in this sample may be carry-over from other donors' samples. The genes are TRBV7-9 and TRBJ2-7; TCRdb indicates TRBD1, and absent DNA this call remains unverified. Sequencing was carried out using naive CXCR3+ CD8+ T cells from blood. As to subset: CD45RO-CCR7+CD27+CD95- naive CD8+ T cells expressing CXCR3 (TNR3+). The CDR3 sequence: CASSKLGGDYEQYF.